The clone carrying this T cell receptor (beta chain) occurred a few times. TCR beta sequences were obtained from blood CD8+ and CD4+ T cells. FACS enriched CD8+ TEMRA cells, while bulk CD8+ and CD4+ were negatively isolated. This sample was included in a study of CD8 T cells in Susac syndrome. About 0.45 to 1 ug RNA was reverse transcribed with random hexamers. Across 54 Vbeta and 13 Jbeta, immunoSEQ multiplex PCR amplified TCR beta CDR3. TCRdb called the immunoSEQ multiplex PCR reads again in MiXCR, with one record for every CDR3 protein. The sample has approximately 220,000 distinct CDR3 sequences; roughly 94% are singletons. Sequenced material: CD4+ T cells from PBMCs. This receptor was identified in a human donor with multiple sclerosis.

CDR3 bases: TGTGCCAGCAGTCCAGGGGGGACTGGGGCCAACGTCCTGACTTTC. Amino acid sequence: CASSPGGTGANVLTF. J is TRBJ2-6 and V is TRBV3-1; D perhaps matches TRBD1 (7 bases). The CDR3 contains 15 residues. Germline V gene data show CDR1 as LGHDT and CDR2 as YNNKEL (reference sequence). V gave up 6 bases and J gave up 2 bases, with 11 bases separating them.